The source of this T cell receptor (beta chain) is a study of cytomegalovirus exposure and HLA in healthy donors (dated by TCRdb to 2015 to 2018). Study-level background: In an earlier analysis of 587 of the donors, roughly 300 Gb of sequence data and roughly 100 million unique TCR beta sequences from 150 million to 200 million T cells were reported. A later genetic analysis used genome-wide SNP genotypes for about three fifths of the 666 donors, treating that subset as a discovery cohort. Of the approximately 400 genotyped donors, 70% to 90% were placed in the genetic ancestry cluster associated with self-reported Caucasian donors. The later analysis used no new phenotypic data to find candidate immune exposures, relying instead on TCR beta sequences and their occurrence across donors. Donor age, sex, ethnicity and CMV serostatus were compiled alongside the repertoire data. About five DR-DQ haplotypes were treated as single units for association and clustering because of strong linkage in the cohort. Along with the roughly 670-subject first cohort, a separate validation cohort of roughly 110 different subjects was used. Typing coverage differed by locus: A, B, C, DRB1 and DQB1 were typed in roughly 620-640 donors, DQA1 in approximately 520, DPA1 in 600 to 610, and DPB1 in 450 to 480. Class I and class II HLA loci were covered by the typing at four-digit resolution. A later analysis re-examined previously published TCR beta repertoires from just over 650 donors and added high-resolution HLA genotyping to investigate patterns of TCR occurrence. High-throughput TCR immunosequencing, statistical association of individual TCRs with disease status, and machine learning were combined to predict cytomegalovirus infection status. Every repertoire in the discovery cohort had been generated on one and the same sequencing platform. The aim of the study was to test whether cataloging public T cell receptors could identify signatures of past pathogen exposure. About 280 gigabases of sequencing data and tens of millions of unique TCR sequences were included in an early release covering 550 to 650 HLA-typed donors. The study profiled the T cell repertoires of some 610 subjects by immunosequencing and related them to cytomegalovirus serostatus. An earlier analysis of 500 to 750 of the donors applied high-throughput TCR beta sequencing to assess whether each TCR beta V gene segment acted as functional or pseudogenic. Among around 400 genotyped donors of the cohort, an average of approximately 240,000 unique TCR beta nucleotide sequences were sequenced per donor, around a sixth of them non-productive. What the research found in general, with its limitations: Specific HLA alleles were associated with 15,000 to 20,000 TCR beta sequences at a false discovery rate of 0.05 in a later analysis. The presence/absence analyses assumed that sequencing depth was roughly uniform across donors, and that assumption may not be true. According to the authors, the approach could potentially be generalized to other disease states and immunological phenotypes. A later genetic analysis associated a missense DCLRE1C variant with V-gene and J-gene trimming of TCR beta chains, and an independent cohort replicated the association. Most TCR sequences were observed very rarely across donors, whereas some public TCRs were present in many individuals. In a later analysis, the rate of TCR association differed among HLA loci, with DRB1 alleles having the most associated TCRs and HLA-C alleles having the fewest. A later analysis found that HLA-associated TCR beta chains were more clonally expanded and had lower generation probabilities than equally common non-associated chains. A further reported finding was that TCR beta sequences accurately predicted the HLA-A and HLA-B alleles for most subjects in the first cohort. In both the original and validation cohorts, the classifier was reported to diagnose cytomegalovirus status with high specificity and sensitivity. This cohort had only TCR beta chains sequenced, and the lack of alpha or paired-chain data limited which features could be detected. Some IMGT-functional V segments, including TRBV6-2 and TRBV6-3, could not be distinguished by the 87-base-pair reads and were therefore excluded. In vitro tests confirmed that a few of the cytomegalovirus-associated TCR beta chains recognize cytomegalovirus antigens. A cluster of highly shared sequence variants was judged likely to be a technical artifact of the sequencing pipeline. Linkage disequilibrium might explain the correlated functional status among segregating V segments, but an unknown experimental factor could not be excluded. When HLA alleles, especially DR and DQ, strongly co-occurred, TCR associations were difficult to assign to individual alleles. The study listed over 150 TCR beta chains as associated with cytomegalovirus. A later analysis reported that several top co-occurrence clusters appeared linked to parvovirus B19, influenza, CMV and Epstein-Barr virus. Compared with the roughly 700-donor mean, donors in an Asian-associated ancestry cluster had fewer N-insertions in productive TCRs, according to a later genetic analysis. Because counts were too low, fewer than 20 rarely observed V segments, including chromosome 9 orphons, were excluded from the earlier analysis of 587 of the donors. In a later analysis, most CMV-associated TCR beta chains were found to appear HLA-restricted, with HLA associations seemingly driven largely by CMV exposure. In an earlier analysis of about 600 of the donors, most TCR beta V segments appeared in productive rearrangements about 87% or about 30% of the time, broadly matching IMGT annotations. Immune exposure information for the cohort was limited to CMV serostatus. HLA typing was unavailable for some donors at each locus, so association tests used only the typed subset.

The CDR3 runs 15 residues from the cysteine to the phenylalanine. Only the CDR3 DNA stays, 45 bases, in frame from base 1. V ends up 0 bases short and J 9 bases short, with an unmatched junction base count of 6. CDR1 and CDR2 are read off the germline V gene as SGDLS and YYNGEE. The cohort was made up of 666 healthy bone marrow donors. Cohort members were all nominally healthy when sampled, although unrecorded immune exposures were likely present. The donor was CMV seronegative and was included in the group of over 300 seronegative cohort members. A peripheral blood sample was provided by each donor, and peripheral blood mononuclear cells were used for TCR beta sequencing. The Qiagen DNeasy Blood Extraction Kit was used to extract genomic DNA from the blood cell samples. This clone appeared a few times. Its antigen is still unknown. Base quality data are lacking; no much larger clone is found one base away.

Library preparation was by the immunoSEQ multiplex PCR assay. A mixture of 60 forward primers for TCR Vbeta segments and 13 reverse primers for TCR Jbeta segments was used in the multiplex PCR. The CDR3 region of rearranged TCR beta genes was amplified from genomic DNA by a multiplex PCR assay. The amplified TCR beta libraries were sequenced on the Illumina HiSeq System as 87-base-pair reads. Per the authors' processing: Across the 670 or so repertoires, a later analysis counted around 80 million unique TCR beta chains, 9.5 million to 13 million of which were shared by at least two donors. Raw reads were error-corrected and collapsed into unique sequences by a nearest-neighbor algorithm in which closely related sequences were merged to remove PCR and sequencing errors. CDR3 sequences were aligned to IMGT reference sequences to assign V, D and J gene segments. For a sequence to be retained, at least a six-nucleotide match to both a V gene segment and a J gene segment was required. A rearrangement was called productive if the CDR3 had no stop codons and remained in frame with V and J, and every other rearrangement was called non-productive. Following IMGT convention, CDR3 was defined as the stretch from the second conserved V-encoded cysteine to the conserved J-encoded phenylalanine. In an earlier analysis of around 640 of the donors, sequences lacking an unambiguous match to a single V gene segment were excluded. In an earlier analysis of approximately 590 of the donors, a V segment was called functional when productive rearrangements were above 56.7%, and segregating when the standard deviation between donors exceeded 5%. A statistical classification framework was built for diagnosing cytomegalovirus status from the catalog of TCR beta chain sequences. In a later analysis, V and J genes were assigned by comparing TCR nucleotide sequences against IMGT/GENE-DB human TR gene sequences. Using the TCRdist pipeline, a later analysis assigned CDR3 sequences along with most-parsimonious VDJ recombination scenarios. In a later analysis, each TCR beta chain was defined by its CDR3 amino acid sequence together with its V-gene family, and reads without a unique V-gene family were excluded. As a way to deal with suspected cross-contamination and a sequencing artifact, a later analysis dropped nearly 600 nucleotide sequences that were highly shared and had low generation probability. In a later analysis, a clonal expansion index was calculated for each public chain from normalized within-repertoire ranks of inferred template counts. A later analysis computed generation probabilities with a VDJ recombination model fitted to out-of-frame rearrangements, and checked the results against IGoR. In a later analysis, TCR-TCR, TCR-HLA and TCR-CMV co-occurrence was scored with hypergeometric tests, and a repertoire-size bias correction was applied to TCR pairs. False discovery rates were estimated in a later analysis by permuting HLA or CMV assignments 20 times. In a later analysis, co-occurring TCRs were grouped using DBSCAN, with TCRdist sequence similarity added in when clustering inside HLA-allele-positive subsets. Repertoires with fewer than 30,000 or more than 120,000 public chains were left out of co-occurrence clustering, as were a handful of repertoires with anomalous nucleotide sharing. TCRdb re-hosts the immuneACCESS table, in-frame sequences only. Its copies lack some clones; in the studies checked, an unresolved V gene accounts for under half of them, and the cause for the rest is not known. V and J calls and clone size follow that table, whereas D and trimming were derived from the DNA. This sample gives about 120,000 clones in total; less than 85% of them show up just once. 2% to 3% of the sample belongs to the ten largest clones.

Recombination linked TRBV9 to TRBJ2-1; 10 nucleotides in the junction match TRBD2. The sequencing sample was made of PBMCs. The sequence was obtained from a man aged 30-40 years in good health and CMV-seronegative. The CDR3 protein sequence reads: CASSVALAGVPEQFF. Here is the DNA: TGTGCCAGCAGCGTAGCCCTAGCGGGAGTACCTGAGCAGTTCTTC.